This T cell receptor (beta chain) comes out of a study of blood T cell repertoires in COVID-19. Turning to the study itself: In each case, the material was cDNA or gDNA derived from T cells, B-cell-depleted T cells, or PBMCs.

The CDR3 loop spans 15 amino acids. Trimming removed 7 bases from V and 3 bases from J, with 16 bases in between. The germline V gene has CDR1 MDHEN and CDR2 SYDVKM. Assay used: immunoSEQ multiplex PCR; TCRdb lists only in-frame clones, some missing. The sample has 70,000 or so clones, nearly 80% seen once. This rearrangement joins TRBV28 to TRBJ1-5, with a possible D match to TRBD1 (6 bases). Sequenced sample: peripheral blood. This clonotype was obtained from a human donor in a cohort sampled during active COVID-19. Here the CDR3 reads CASTLGGAINQPQHF. As DNA, the CDR3 is TGTGCCAGCACCCTGGGGGGGGCGATCAATCAGCCCCAGCATTTT. Combining the CDR3 with reference TRBV28 and TRBJ1-5 gives the whole variable domain DVKVTQSSRYLVKRTGEKVFLECVQDMDHENMFWYRQDPGLGLRLIYFSYDVKMKEKGDIPEGYSVSREKKERFSLILESASTNQTSMYLCASTLGGAINQPQHFGDGTRLSIL.